This T cell receptor (beta chain) was identified during a study of CD8 T cells in ankylosing spondylitis. Points from the study as a whole: A subset of motif variants has previously been described in the synovial fluid and blood of reactive arthritis.

This clonotype was recorded many times. Its matching antigen is unknown. V lost 4 bases and J 10 bases, leaving 12 bases between the germline ends. CDR3 size: 12 residues. Looked up from germline, CDR1 is SGHRS and CDR2 is YFSETQ. TCRdb used MiXCR to reprocess the 5' RACE reads, holding one entry per CDR3 protein. Of hundreds of thousands of distinct CDR3 sequences in the sample, around 7.8% are singletons; the top ten hold 6.5% to 7%. The TCR comes from a male donor with ankylosing spondylitis or in good health (not recorded which). The specimen sequenced was blood, either unsorted or a sorted T cell fraction (not recorded which). The chain recombines TRBV5-1 with TRBJ2-4, with D tentatively TRBD2 (6 bases). CDR3 sequence: CASSIPGLIQYF. The CDR3 nucleotides read TGCGCCAGCAGCATTCCCGGACTAATTCAGTACTTC.